One sample yielded the 24 T cell receptor beta chains listed below, sequenced in a study of control samples from healthy donors and cancer patients. The method was immunoSEQ multiplex PCR; TCRdb's version includes in-frame clones alone and lacks a portion of them. This sample contains 150,000 to 200,000 clones. The sequenced material came from blood. The receptors come from a woman aged 30 to 39 in good health.

The rearrangement joins TRBV19 to TRBJ1-5; 7 bases align to TRBD1. J was trimmed by 0 bases and V by 6 bases; bases with no gene match: 5. The germline V gene has CDR1 LNHDA and CDR2 SQIVND (reference sequence). This CDR3 spans 15 amino acids. This CDR3 reads CASSTTGYSNQPQHF. DNA of the CDR3: TGTGCCAGTAGCACGACAGGGTATAGCAATCAGCCCCAGCATTTT.

V and J are TRBV5-1 and TRBJ2-7; 11 bases match TRBD1. This CDR3 contains 15 residues. With V trimmed by 0 bases and J by 3 bases, 2 bases remained unmatched. Germline loops: CDR1 SGHRS, CDR2 YFSETQ. CDR3 residues: CASSLGGTGGYEQYF. In DNA form, the CDR3 reads TGCGCCAGCAGCTTGGGCGGGACAGGGGGCTACGAGCAGTACTTC.

The V gene is TRBV4-3, the J gene TRBJ2-1, with TRBD2 matching 11 bases. Germline V gene data show CDR1 as LGHNA and CDR2 as YSLEER. This CDR3 is built from 14 residues. V was clipped by 4 bases and J by 7 bases; unmatched bases: 3. The CDR3: CASSLGTSGNEQFF. The CDR3 DNA sequence: TGCGCCAGCAGCCTTGGGACTAGCGGAAATGAGCAGTTCTTC.

This chain connects TRBV11-3 to TRBJ1-1; 7 nucleotides agree with TRBD1. Per germline, CDR1 SGHNT and CDR2 YENEEA. The trim removed 5 bases at V and 0 bases at J, leaving 9 bases unmatched. The CDR3 is 16 residues long. CDR3 sequence reads: CASSHLGQLMNTEAFF. In nucleotides, the CDR3 is TGTGCCAGCAGCCACTTGGGACAGCTCATGAACACTGAAGCTTTCTTT. The whole variable domain, filled in from reference TRBV11-3 and TRBJ1-1, reads EAGVVQSPRYKIIEKKQPVAFWCNPISGHNTLYWYLQNLGQGPELLIRYENEEAVDDSQLPKDRFSAERLKGVDSTLKIQPAELGDSAVYLCASSHLGQLMNTEAFFGQGTRLTVV.

The genes are TRBV3-1 (or the pseudogene TRBV3-2) and TRBJ1-1; TRBD1 matches at 8 bases. V was clipped by 4 bases and J by 1 base; unmatched bases: 11. CDR1 and CDR2 (germline): LGHDT, YNNKEL (reference sequence). There are 17 residues in the CDR3. The CDR3 loop is CASSRGDRGGGNTEAFF. CDR3 DNA: TGTGCCAGCAGCCGAGGAGACAGGGGCGGCGGGAACACTGAAGCTTTCTTT.

J is TRBJ1-1 and V is TRBV11-1, with D possibly being TRBD1 (6 bases). Germline V gene sequence: CDR1 SGHAT, CDR2 FQDESV (reference sequence). V shed 6 bases and J shed 6 bases, with 14 bases lying between them. There are 13 residues in the CDR3. CDR3 sequence (DNA): TGTGCCAGCAGTCGTACAGGGAGTCCTGAAGCTTTCTTT. Encoded protein: CASSRTGSPEAFF. Combining the CDR3 with reference TRBV11-1 and TRBJ1-1 gives the whole variable domain EAEVAQSPRYKITEKSQAVAFWCDPISGHATLYWYRQILGQGPELLVQFQDESVVDDSQLPKDRFSAERLKGVDSTLKIQPAELGDSAMYLCASSRTGSPEAFFGQGTRLTVV.

The J gene is TRBJ1-6, the V gene TRBV28; TRBD1 agrees at 9 bases. There are 14 residues in the CDR3. Germline CDR1 MDHEN, CDR2 SYDVKM. The J segment lost 9 bases and the V segment lost 10 bases, leaving 10 bases of the junction unmatched. The CDR3 nucleotides are TGTGCCACCAGAAAACCGGACAGGGGTTCACCCCTCCACTTT. As protein: CATRKPDRGSPLHF.

V gene TRBV2 combines with J gene TRBJ1-1, with D uncertain. The CDR3 totals 13 residues. Deletions cut 2 bases from V and 1 base from J, with 5 bases between. CDR1 is SNHLY and CDR2 is FYNNEI in the germline V gene. The CDR3 nucleotides read TGTGCCAGCAGTGAAAGCTGGAACACTGAAGCTTTCTTT. As protein: CASSESWNTEAFF.

The rearrangement links TRBV28 to TRBJ1-5; D is undetermined. The CDR3 consists of 20 residues. In germline, CDR1 is MDHEN, CDR2 SYDVKM. V was pared by 1 base and J by 5 bases, with 27 bases between. CDR3 amino acids: CASSLFRRLGSSLEDQPQHF. CDR3 sequence (DNA): TGTGCCAGCAGTTTATTTCGGAGGTTGGGAAGTTCTCTGGAGGATCAGCCCCAGCATTTT. Using reference TRBV28 and TRBJ1-5 for the parts outside the CDR3, the full variable domain is DVKVTQSSRYLVKRTGEKVFLECVQDMDHENMFWYRQDPGLGLRLIYFSYDVKMKEKGDIPEGYSVSREKKERFSLILESASTNQTSMYLCASSLFRRLGSSLEDQPQHFGDGTRLSIL.

The rearrangement joins TRBV6-4 to TRBJ2-1; D remains ambiguous. This CDR3 contains 14 residues. Trimming shortened V by 2 bases and J by 3 bases, and 8 bases separated the two germline ends. The germline gives CDR1 MRHNA, CDR2 SNTAGT. CDR3 sequence reads: CASSDRADYNEQFF. DNA for the CDR3: TGTGCCAGCAGTGACAGGGCAGACTACAATGAGCAGTTCTTC.

The CDR3 loop reads CASSWTGYQETQYF. CDR3 sequence (DNA): TGCGCCAGCAGCTGGACAGGGTACCAAGAGACCCAGTACTTC. V gene TRBV5-1 combines with J gene TRBJ2-5, with TRBD1 matching 8 bases. In germline, CDR1 is SGHRS, CDR2 YFSETQ. There are 14 residues in the CDR3. The J segment lost 0 bases and the V segment lost 3 bases, leaving 1 base of the junction unmatched.

The chain employs TRBV7-9 and TRBJ1-2, with 9 bases aligning to TRBD1. CDR1 and CDR2 (germline): SEHNR, FQNEAQ (reference sequence). There are 17 residues in the CDR3. Trimming removed 5 bases from V and 4 bases from J; junction bases left unmatched: 14. This CDR3 is CASSTWTGAVVGYGYTF. The DNA of the CDR3 is TGTGCCAGCAGCACCTGGACAGGGGCCGTCGTGGGCTATGGCTACACCTTC. Looking up the rest from reference TRBV7-9 and TRBJ1-2 gives the full variable domain: DTGVSQNPRHKITKRGQNVTFRCDPISEHNRLYWYRQTLGQGPEFLTYFQNEAQLEKSRLLSDRFSAERPKGSFSTLEIQRTEQGDSAMYLCASSTWTGAVVGYGYTFGSGTRLTVV.

V gene TRBV19 combines with J gene TRBJ1-3; no clear D. Trimming took off 5 bases at V and 2 bases at J, with 13 bases between the two ends. This CDR3 is built from 15 residues. Germline loops: CDR1 LNHDA, CDR2 SQIVND (reference sequence). The CDR3 region has the DNA TGTGCCAGTAGTCTTCGGGCAGAACCTGGAAACACCATATATTTT. Protein product: CASSLRAEPGNTIYF.

J is TRBJ1-2 and V is TRBV19; D remains unclear. Germline V gene lookup returns CDR1 LNHDA and CDR2 SQIVND (reference sequence). Trimming pared 1 base from V and 6 bases from J, leaving 9 bases between. The CDR3 extends over 13 amino acids. The CDR3 protein is CASSIGSGDGYTF. The CDR3 coding sequence is TGTGCCAGTAGTATAGGGTCCGGGGATGGCTACACCTTC.

The chain combines TRBV11-2 with TRBJ1-4, with TRBD1 as a possible D gene (5 bases). The germline V gene has CDR1 SGHAT and CDR2 FQNNGV. The CDR3 has 17 residues. V was trimmed by 1 base and J by 4 bases, leaving 16 bases between them. Written as DNA, the CDR3 is TGTGCCAGCAGCTTAGTACAGGTTGGGGGATTTAATGAAAAACTGTTTTTT. It yields the protein CASSLVQVGGFNEKLFF.

This rearrangement joins TRBV5-5 to TRBJ2-7, with TRBD2 as a possible D gene (6 bases). The V gene lost 2 bases and the J gene lost 0 bases, with 12 bases spanning the gap. Germline-derived CDR1 and CDR2 are SGHKS and YYEKEE (reference sequence). The CDR3 is 15 residues long. CDR3 DNA: TGTGCCAGCAGCTTCAGCACCGGGAGCTCCTACGAGCAGTACTTC. Amino acids: CASSFSTGSSYEQYF.

The gene calls are TRBV19 and TRBJ1-1; D may be TRBD1 (5 bases). The CDR3 consists of 13 residues. Looked up from germline, CDR1 is LNHDA and CDR2 is SQIVND (reference sequence). Trimming shortened V by 5 bases and J by 0 bases, and 7 bases separated the two germline ends. CDR3 sequence (DNA): TGTGCCAGTAGTTGGGGCCTGAACACTGAAGCTTTCTTT. It specifies CASSWGLNTEAFF.

V is TRBV9 and J is TRBJ1-1; TRBD1 might be the D (6 bases). CDR3 length: 14 amino acids. The V end was cut by 3 bases, the J end by 5 bases, with 14 bases between. Germline CDR1 is SGDLS and CDR2 is YYNGEE. CDR3 in DNA: TGTGCCAGCAGCGCCACAGGGTTCGAAACTGAAGCTTTCTTT. It translates to CASSATGFETEAFF.

The chain carries TRBV18 and TRBJ1-1; possible D gene TRBD1, 6 bases. The CDR3 totals 15 residues. V lost 3 bases and J 2 bases, leaving 13 bases between the germline ends. Germline V gives CDR1 KGHSH, CDR2 LQKENI. The CDR3 sequence: CASSPNDRPNTEAFF. The CDR3 nucleotides read TGTGCCAGCTCACCCAACGACAGGCCTAACACTGAAGCTTTCTTT.

This rearrangement joins TRBV27 to TRBJ1-1, with D tentatively TRBD1 (5 bases). V was clipped by 5 bases and J by 6 bases, with 13 bases between them. The length of the CDR3 is 13 residues. The germline gives CDR1 MNHEY, CDR2 SMNVEV (reference sequence). The CDR3 nucleotides are TGTGCCAGCAGTCTCTGGGCGGGGGCTGAAGCTTTCTTT. Translated, it gives CASSLWAGAEAFF.

J is TRBJ1-1 and V is TRBV6-2 or TRBV6-3; TRBD1 might be the D (5 bases). The CDR3 length is 14 residues. CDR1 and CDR2 from the germline V gene are MNHEY and SVGEGT. Trimming shortened V by 6 bases and J by 4 bases, and 15 bases separated the two germline ends. CDR3: CASSPSGRRTEAFF. Here the CDR3 DNA reads TGTGCCAGCAGCCCCTCAGGGAGGCGCACTGAAGCTTTCTTT.

The gene calls are TRBV4-1 and TRBJ1-5, with D uncertain. The CDR3 extends over 17 amino acids. The germline CDR1 and CDR2 sequences are MGHRA and YSYEKL. V was clipped by 3 bases and J by 2 bases, with 17 bases between them. The CDR3 protein is CASSHSRGRMRNQPQHF. CDR3 in DNA: TGCGCCAGCAGCCATTCTCGTGGGCGCATGCGCAATCAGCCCCAGCATTTT.

The J gene is TRBJ2-2, the V gene TRBV5-1, with D perhaps matching TRBD1 (5 bases). With 0 bases removed from V and 8 bases from J, the gap between germline ends came to 11 bases. The CDR3 has 14 residues. CDR1 is SGHRS, CDR2 YFSETQ, per germline. Here the CDR3 DNA reads TGCGCCAGCAGCTTGGGACAGAGAGTAGGGGAGCTGTTTTTT. This codes for CASSLGQRVGELFF.

The J gene is TRBJ1-6, the V gene TRBV7-3, with 8 bases aligning to TRBD1. The CDR3 length is 14 residues. The V gene's germline CDR1 is SGHTA and CDR2 FQGTGA. V shed 5 bases and J 9 bases; nucleotides not matched to a gene: 6. The CDR3 spells CASSPGQGVSPLHF. The CDR3 region has the DNA TGTGCCAGCAGCCCTGGACAGGGAGTTTCACCCCTCCACTTT.